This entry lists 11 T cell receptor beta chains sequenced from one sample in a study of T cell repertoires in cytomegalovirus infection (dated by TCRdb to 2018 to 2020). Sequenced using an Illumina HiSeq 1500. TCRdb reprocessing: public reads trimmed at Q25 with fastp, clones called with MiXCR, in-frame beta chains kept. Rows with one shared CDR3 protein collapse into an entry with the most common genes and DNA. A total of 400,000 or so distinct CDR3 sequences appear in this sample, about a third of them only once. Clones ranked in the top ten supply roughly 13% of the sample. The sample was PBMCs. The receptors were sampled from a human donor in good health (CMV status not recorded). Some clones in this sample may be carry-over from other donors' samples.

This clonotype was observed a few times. CDR3 bases: TGTGCCAGTAGTATTGTCGCCCGAAACACTGAAGCTTTCTTT. It translates to CASSIVARNTEAFF. The chain has TRBV19 and TRBJ1-1, with D uncertain. This CDR3 is built from 14 residues. Trimming removed 3 bases from V and 2 bases from J, with 10 bases in between. Germline loops: CDR1 LNHDA, CDR2 SQIVND (reference sequence).

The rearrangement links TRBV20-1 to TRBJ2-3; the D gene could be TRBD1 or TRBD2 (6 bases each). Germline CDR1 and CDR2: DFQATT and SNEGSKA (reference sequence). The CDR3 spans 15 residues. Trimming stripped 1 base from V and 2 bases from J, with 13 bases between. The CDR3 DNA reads TGCAGTGCTAGAGTCACGGGGGCTTACACAGATACGCAGTATTTT. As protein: CSARVTGAYTDTQYF.

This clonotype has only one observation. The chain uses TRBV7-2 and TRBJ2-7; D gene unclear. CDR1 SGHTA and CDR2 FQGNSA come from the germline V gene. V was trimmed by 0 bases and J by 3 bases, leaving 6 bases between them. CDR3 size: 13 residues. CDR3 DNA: TGTGCCAGCAGCTTAGCCAGTTTCTACGAGCAGTACTTC. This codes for CASSLASFYEQYF.

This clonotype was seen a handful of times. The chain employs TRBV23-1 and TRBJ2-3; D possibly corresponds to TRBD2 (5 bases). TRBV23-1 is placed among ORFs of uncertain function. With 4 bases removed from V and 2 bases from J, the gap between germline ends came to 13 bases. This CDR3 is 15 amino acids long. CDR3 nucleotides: TGCGCCAGCAGTCTTTGGACTTCCCCCACAGATACGCAGTATTTT. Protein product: CASSLWTSPTDTQYF.

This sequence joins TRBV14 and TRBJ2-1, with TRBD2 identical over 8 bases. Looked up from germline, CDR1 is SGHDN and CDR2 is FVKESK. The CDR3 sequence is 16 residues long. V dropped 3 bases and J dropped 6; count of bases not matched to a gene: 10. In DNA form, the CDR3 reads TGTGCCAGCAGCCATCTAGTCGGGGGGGCCTCCAATGAGCAGTTCTTC. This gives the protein CASSHLVGGASNEQFF.

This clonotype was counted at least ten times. CDR3 sequence reads: CASSSLSWNTEAFF. CDR3 coding DNA: TGTGCCAGCAGCTCCTTAAGTTGGAACACTGAAGCTTTCTTT. The J gene is TRBJ1-1, the V gene TRBV7-6; D unclear. V was pared by 4 bases and J by 1 base, with 10 bases between. The CDR3 extends over 14 amino acids. Germline V gives CDR1 SGHVS, CDR2 FNYEAQ.

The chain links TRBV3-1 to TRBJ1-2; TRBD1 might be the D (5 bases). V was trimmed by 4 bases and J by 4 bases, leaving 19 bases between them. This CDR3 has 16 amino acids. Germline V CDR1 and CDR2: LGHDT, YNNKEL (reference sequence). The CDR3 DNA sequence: TGTGCCAGCAGCCCCCCTCGGGGGGTAGAATTCTATGGCTACACCTTC. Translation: CASSPPRGVEFYGYTF.

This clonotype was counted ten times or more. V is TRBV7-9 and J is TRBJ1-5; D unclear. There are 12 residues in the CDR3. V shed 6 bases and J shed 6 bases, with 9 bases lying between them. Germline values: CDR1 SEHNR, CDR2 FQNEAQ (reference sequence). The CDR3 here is CASSLESQPQHF. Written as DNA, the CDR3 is TGTGCCAGCAGTTTGGAAAGTCAGCCCCAGCATTTT.

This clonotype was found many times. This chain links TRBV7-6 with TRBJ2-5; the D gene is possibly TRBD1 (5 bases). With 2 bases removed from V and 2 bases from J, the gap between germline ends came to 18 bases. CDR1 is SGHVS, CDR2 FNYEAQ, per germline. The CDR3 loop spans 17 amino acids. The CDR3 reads CASSLPAAGNIQETQYF. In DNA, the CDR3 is TGTGCCAGCAGCTTACCGGCTGCAGGGAATATTCAAGAGACCCAGTACTTC.

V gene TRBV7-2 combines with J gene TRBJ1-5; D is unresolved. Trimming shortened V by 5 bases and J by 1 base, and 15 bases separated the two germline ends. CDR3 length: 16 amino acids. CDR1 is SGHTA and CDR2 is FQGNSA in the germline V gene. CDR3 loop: CASSHKPFPSNQPQHF. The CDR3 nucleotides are TGTGCCAGCAGCCACAAACCATTTCCAAGCAATCAGCCCCAGCATTTT. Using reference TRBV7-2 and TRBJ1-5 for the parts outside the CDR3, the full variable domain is GAGVSQSPSNKVTEKGKDVELRCDPISGHTALYWYRQSLGQGLEFLIYFQGNSAPDKSGLPSDRFSAERTGGSVSTLTIQRTQQEDSAVYLCASSHKPFPSNQPQHFGDGTRLSIL.

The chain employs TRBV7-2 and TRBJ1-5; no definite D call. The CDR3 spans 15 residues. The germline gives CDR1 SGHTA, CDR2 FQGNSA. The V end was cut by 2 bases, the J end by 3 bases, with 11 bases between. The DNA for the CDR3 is TGTGCCAGCAGCTTAATCCGGCAGGCCAATCAGCCCCAGCATTTT. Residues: CASSLIRQANQPQHF.